The 10 T cell receptor beta chains reported below all come from one sample, sequenced in a study of early stage breast cancer tumors (dated by TCRdb to between 2016 and 2019). The method was the immunoSEQ multiplex PCR assay. Sourced from immuneACCESS, this table was stored by TCRdb with only in-frame sequences that have V and J called. A share of the clones is absent; for the studies checked, an unresolved V gene accounts for under half, and the remainder has no known explanation. The sample data list about 36,000 clones, and over 65% of these were observed just once. The ten largest clones add up to about 6.8% of the sample. Sequenced material: blood. All receptors derive from a person in their 60s with breast cancer.

This clone was seen once. This chain connects TRBV13 to TRBJ2-1, with 15 nucleotides matching TRBD2. The V segment lost 4 bases and the J segment 9 bases; nucleotides outside the gene matches: 10. This CDR3 is built from 17 residues. The germline CDR1 and CDR2 sequences are PRHDT and FYEKMQ (reference sequence). The CDR3 bases are TGTGCCAGCAGCTCTAGGACTAGCGGGGGGGCCAATCGTGAGCAGTTCTTC. The encoded protein is CASSSRTSGGANREQFF. The full variable domain, completed using reference TRBV13 and TRBJ2-1, is AAGVIQSPRHLIKEKRETATLKCYPIPRHDTVYWYQQGPGQDPQFLISFYEKMQSDKGSIPDRFSAQQFSDYHSELNMSSLELGDSALYFCASSSRTSGGANREQFFGPGTRLTVL.

V gene TRBV6-4 combines with J gene TRBJ1-1, with TRBD1 identical over 7 bases. The CDR3 runs to 13 residues. V lost 3 bases and J lost 5; bases outside the gene matches: 3. The germline gives CDR1 MRHNA, CDR2 SNTAGT. CDR3 nucleotides: TGTGCCAGCAGTGAACAGGGGTGGACTGAAGCTTTCTTT. This encodes CASSEQGWTEAFF.

This chain uses TRBV25-1 with TRBJ1-4; D might be TRBD1 (6 bases). V was trimmed by 8 bases and J by 2 bases, leaving 15 bases between them. The germline CDR1 and CDR2 sequences are MGHDK and SYGVNS. CDR3 length equals 15 residues. The CDR3 loop reads CASAQGGATNEKLFF. As DNA, the CDR3 is TGTGCCAGCGCCCAAGGGGGGGCTACTAATGAAAAACTGTTTTTT.

This chain connects TRBV4-2 to TRBJ1-3, with D possibly being TRBD1 (5 bases). The CDR3 is 16 residues long. V was cut by 0 bases and J by 4 bases, with 13 bases left in between. Germline lookup yields CDR1 LGHNA and CDR2 YNFKEQ. CDR3 nucleotide sequence: TGTGCCAGCAGCCAAGATCCTGCGGCAGGGGGAAACACCATATATTTT. Translating gives CASSQDPAAGGNTIYF.

This chain connects TRBV6-5 to TRBJ2-5; 10 positions agree with TRBD1. Germline values: CDR1 MNHEY, CDR2 SVGAGI. The CDR3 loop spans 14 amino acids. V trimming: 6 bases; J trimming: 5 bases; junction bases outside the gene matches: 6. CDR3 bases: TGTGCCAGCAGCCGGGGACAGGGGAAGGAGACCCAGTACTTC. This sequence encodes CASSRGQGKETQYF.

This clone was detected only a few times. The chain has TRBV27 and TRBJ1-1; TRBD1 matches 9 bases. Germline V gene sequence: CDR1 MNHEY, CDR2 SMNVEV (reference sequence). This CDR3 is 15 amino acids long. V dropped 5 bases and J dropped 10; count of bases not matched to a gene: 14. The CDR3: CASSLRTGAVVGAFF. The CDR3 bases are TGTGCCAGCAGTCTGAGGACAGGGGCGGTGGTAGGAGCTTTCTTT.

Written as DNA, the CDR3 is TGTGCCAGCACTGAGAAGAGCCCACTAACCTCTGGGGCCAACGTCCTGACTTTC. This sequence encodes CASTEKSPLTSGANVLTF. The chain links TRBV2 to TRBJ2-6; D not certain. Germline V gene lookup returns CDR1 SNHLY and CDR2 FYNNEI. Trimming took 7 bases from V and 0 from J, leaving 19 bases between them. This CDR3 spans 18 amino acids.

This rearrangement joins TRBV10-3 to TRBJ2-2; possible D gene TRBD1, 6 bases. Between the trimmed V and J ends, which lost 5 bases and 5 bases, there was a span of 18 bases. The CDR3 runs 16 residues. Germline values: CDR1 ENHRY, CDR2 SYGVKD. The CDR3 nucleotides are TGTGCCATCAGTAACAGGGTTTCCTCGGAAACCGGGGAGCTGTTTTTT. Protein product: CAISNRVSSETGELFF.

This clone has just a few counts. The V call is TRBV5-1, the J call TRBJ2-7; 12 bases are a match to TRBD1. Trimming cost V 4 bases and J 2 bases; bases outside gene matches: 4. This CDR3 region has 15 residues. Germline V CDR1 and CDR2: SGHRS, YFSETQ. CDR3 sequence: CASSRDRGRAYEQYF. The CDR3 DNA reads TGCGCCAGCAGCCGGGACAGGGGGCGAGCCTACGAGCAGTACTTC. Combining the CDR3 with reference TRBV5-1 and TRBJ2-7 gives the whole variable domain KAGVTQTPRYLIKTRGQQVTLSCSPISGHRSVSWYQQTPGQGLQFLFEYFSETQRNKGNFPGRFSGRQFSNSRSEMNVSTLELGDSALYLCASSRDRGRAYEQYFGPGTRLTVT.

This chain connects TRBV6-1 to TRBJ1-1, with D uncertain. This CDR3 has 10 amino acids. Germline V gene lookup returns CDR1 MNHNS and CDR2 SASEGT. The ends were cut back, 7 bases at V and 7 bases at J, with 7 bases in the middle. This CDR3 is CASTLFEAFF. As DNA, the CDR3 is TGTGCCAGCACCCTCTTTGAAGCTTTCTTT.